This T cell receptor beta chain was recorded in a study of T cell responses to AZD1222 COVID-19 vaccine. CDR3 length: 14 amino acids. CDR1 is SGHNT, CDR2 YENEEA, per germline. Trimming removed 5 bases from V and 2 bases from J, with 10 bases in between. The assay was immunoSEQ multiplex PCR, and TCRdb's table has in-frame clones only and misses some. The sample shows roughly 100,000 clones, around 87% of them seen only once. Sequenced here: peripheral blood, sampled on day 0 of AZD1222 vaccination. The chain is built from TRBV11-3 and TRBJ2-1; D is possibly TRBD1 (6 bases). This receptor was taken from an adult in good health. The CDR3 bases are TGTGCCAGCAGCCGAGACAGGACCTACAATGAGCAGTTCTTC. It is translated as CASSRDRTYNEQFF.